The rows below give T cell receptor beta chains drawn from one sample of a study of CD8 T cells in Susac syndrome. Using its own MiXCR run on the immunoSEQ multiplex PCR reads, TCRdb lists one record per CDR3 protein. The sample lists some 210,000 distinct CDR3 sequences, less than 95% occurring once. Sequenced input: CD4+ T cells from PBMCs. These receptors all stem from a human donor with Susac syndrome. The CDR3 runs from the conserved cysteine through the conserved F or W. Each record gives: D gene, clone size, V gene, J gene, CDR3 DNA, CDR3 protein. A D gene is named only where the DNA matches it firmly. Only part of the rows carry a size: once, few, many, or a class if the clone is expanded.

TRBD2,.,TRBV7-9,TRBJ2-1,TGTGCCACTACGACTAGCGGGTACTCCTACAATGAGCAGTTCTTC,CATTTSGYSYNEQFF
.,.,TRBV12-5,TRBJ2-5,TGTGCTAGCGAGTCCGGGACCGGGCGGGAGACCCAGTACTTC,CASESGTGRETQYF
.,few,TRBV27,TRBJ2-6,TGTGCCAGCAGTTTTCGCAGTGGGGCCAACGTCCTGACTTTC,CASSFRSGANVLTF
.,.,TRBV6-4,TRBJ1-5,TGTGCCAGCAGTCCCGAGGGGGGCAATCAGCCCCAGCATTTT,CASSPEGGNQPQHF
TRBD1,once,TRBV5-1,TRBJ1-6,TGCGCCAGCAGCTTGTCCTCCGGGACAGAAGGTTCACCCCTCCACTTT,CASSLSSGTEGSPLHF
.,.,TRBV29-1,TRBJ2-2,TGCAGCGTTGAAGGGACACTAAACACCGGGGAGCTGTTTTTT,CSVEGTLNTGELFF
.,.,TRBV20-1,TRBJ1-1,TGCAGTGCTAGAACCCGGGCGCGGGGCACTGAAGCTTTCTTT,CSARTRARGTEAFF
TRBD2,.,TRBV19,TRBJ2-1,TGTGCCAGTAGCACCTCGACGGGGGGGAATGAGCAGTTCTTC,CASSTSTGGNEQFF
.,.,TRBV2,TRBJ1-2,TGTGCCAGCAGTGAGGAGGGCCAGGGAGGATTCTATGGCTACACCTTC,CASSEEGQGGFYGYTF
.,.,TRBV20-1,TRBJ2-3,TGCAGTGCTAGTGCCAGGGAGGGCACAGATACGCAGTATTTT,CSASAREGTDTQYF
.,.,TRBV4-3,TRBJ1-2,TGCGCCAGCAGCCAAGACGTCCTGACGGCTTCTAGCTACACCTTC,CASSQDVLTASSYTF
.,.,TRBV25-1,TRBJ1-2,TGTGCCAGCAGTGATCCGGACAGCCCGAACTATGGCTACACCTTC,CASSDPDSPNYGYTF
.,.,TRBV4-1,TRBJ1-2,TGCGCCAGCAGCCAATTGGCCGGAACCGGCTACACCTTC,CASSQLAGTGYTF
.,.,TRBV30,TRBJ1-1,TGTGCCTGGAGTGTACTGACTGAAGCTTTCTTT,CAWSVLTEAFF
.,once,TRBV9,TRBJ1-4,TGTGCCAGCAGCGTAGGGCAGGGGCGAACTAATGAAAAACTGTTTTTT,CASSVGQGRTNEKLFF
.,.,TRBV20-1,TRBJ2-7,TGCAGCTCAGGGAGGAGCTCCTACGAGCAGTACTTC,CSSGRSSYEQYF
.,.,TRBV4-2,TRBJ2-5,TGTGCCAGCAGCCTTGGTAGCGCGGGCCCCGGTCGGACCCAGTACTTC,CASSLGSAGPGRTQYF
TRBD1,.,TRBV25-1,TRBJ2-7,TGTGCCAGCAGTGACAGGGGGCGCTACGAGCAGTACTTC,CASSDRGRYEQYF
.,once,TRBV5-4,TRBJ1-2,TGTGCCAGCAGCTTGGACAAGAACTATGGCTACACCTTC,CASSLDKNYGYTF
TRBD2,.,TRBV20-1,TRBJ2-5,TGCAGTGCTAGGGCAGCGGGGGAGGGAGAGACCCAGTACTTC,CSARAAGEGETQYF
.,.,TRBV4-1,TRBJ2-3,TGCGCCAGCAGCCCCCAGGGGGGGGGCCGGGGAGATACGCAGTATTTT,CASSPQGGGRGDTQYF
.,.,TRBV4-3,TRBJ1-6,TGCGCCAGCAGCCAGGGAAGGGGTAATTCACCCCTCCACTTT,CASSQGRGNSPLHF
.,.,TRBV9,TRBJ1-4,TGTGCCAGCAGCGTAGGTTTGGGGGAAAAACTGTTTTTT,CASSVGLGEKLFF
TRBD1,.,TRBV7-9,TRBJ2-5,TGTGCCAGCAGCTTAACAGGGACAGGCGCTCAAGAGACCCAGTACTTC,CASSLTGTGAQETQYF
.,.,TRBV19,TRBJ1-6,TGTGCCAGCGGGGACCTCTATAATTCACCCCTCCACTTT,CASGDLYNSPLHF
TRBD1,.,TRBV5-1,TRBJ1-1,TGCGCCAGCAGATCCGACAGGGTGATAAGGAACACTGAAGCTTTCTTT,CASRSDRVIRNTEAFF
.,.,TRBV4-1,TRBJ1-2,TGCGCCAGCAGCCAAGCATGGTCAGTGGATGGCTACACCTTC,CASSQAWSVDGYTF
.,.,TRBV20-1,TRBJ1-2,TGCAGTGCCCACACGGGGGTCTATGGCTACACCTTC,CSAHTGVYGYTF
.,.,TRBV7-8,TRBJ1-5,TGTGCCAGCAGCCCCCCCGGGTCCAGTATATATAGCAATCAGCCCCAGCATTTT,CASSPPGSSIYSNQPQHF
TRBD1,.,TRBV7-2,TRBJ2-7,TGTGCCAGCAGCTTAACCGGACAGGTCCCTCACTACGAGCAGTACTTC,CASSLTGQVPHYEQYF
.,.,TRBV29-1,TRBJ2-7,TGCAGCGTTGAGGACTACGGCTACGAGCAGTACTTC,CSVEDYGYEQYF
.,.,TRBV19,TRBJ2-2,TGTGCCAGTAGTATGATGGCCAGGGGCACCGGGGAGCTGTTTTTT,CASSMMARGTGELFF
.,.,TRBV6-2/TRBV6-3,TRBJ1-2,TGTGCCAGCAGTTACGACAGCTACTATGGCTACACCTTC,CASSYDSYYGYTF
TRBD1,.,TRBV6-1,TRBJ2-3,TGTGCCAGCAGTGAAGCTGGGGCAGGGGGCGCAGATACGCAGTATTTT,CASSEAGAGGADTQYF
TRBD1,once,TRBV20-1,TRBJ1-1,TGCAGTGCCGAGACAGGGGTAGCCTCTGAAGCTTTCTTT,CSAETGVASEAFF
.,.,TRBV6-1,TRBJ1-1,TGTGCCAGCAGTGAAGATCCCCCAGGAGGGGGGCGAGCTTTCTTT,CASSEDPPGGGRAFF
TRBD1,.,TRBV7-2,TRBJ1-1,TGTGCCAGCAGCCCTACAGGGGTGAGGACTGAAGCTTTCTTT,CASSPTGVRTEAFF
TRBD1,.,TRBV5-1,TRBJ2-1,TGCGCCAGCAGCATTACAGGGGCCCCCTACAATGAGCAGTTCTTC,CASSITGAPYNEQFF
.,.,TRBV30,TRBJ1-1,TGTGCCTGGAGTGTACGTACTGACGGGATCATCTACACTGAAGCTTTCTTT,CAWSVRTDGIIYTEAFF
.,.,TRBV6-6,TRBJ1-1,TGTGCCAGCAACAGGGATAAAGAAGCTTTCTTT,CASNRDKEAFF
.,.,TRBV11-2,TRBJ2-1,TGTGCCAGCAGCTTAGACCCCGGGCTCTACAATGAGCAGTTCTTC,CASSLDPGLYNEQFF
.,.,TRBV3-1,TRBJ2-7,TGTGCCAGCAGCCAAGAGCCGGGGGCGGGCGAGCAGTACTTC,CASSQEPGAGEQYF
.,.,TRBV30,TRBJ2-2,TGTGCCTGGAGAAGCAAGGGCCGGAACACCGGGGAGCTGTTTTTT,CAWRSKGRNTGELFF
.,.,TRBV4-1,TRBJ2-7,TGCGCCAGCCGCCCATCGGCGGGGTTCACCTACGAGCAGTACTTC,CASRPSAGFTYEQYF
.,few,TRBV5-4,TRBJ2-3,TGTGCCAGCAGCCCCGGGGGTGTCACAGATACGCAGTATTTT,CASSPGGVTDTQYF
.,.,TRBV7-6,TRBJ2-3,TGTGCCAGCAGGGGAGCGAGTCACACAGATACGCAGTATTTT,CASRGASHTDTQYF